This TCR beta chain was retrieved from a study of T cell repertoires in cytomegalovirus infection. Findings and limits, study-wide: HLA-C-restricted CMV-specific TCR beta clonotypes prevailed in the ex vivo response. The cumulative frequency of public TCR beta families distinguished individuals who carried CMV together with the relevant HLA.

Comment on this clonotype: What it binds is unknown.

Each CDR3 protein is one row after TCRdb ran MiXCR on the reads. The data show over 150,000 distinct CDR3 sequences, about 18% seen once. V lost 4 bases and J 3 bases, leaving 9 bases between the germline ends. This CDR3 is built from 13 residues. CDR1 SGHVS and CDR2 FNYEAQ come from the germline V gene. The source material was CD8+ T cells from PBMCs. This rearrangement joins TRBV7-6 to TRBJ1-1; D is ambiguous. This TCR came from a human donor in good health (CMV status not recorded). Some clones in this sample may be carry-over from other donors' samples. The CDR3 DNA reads TGTGCCAGCAGCTCTGAACGTTACACTGAAGCTTTCTTT. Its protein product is CASSSERYTEAFF. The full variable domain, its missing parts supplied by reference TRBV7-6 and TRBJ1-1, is GAGVSQSPRYKVTKRGQDVALRCDPISGHVSLYWYRQALGQGPEFLTYFNYEAQQDKSGLPNDRFSAERPEGSISTLTIQRTEQRDSAMYRCASSSERYTEAFFGQGTRLTVV.